This T cell receptor beta chain was profiled in a study of blood T cell repertoires in COVID-19. Original methodology: Nucleated cell number was recorded as an estimate derived from reference gene primer amplification. Assay: immunoSEQ multiplex PCR; the TCRdb copy retains only in-frame clones and omits some. V and J calls and clone size are copied from that table; D and trimming were computed from the DNA. This table holds about 390,000 clones, approximately 89% found once. V shed 0 bases and J 2 bases; nucleotides not matched to a gene: 2. The germline gives CDR1 SGHRS, CDR2 YFSETQ. The CDR3 consists of 15 residues.

Sequenced: peripheral blood. The gene calls are TRBV5-1 and TRBJ2-7; 10 positions match TRBD2. The sequence derives from an older woman with COVID-19, enrolled during active disease. Here the CDR3 DNA reads TGCGCCAGCAGCTTGGTACTAGCGGGGACCTACGAGCAGTACTTC. Its translation: CASSLVLAGTYEQYF.